Following are 5 T cell receptor beta chains from one sample sequenced in a study of regulatory T cells in long-lasting Graves disease. Stated time point: persistent/refractory GD, antithyroid drugs over 5 years with positive TRAb. Extracted RNA from PBMCs served as the source of the TCR library. Library construction for TCR beta used iRepertoire HTBI primers and Arm-PCR of CDR3 regions. TCRdb itself ran the multiplex PCR reads through MiXCR, one entry per CDR3 protein. Among 700,000 or so distinct CDR3 sequences listed, about 30% were seen once. Sequenced here: peripheral blood mononuclear cells (PBMCs), sampled when the disease was refractory, from a patient treated with antithyroid drugs. These receptors all come from a female donor with Graves disease.

V usage is TRBV6-5 and J usage is TRBJ2-7; the match to TRBD1 covers 8 bases. The CDR3 sequence is 15 residues long. J lost 6 bases, V lost 2 bases, and 9 bases had no gene match. From germline, CDR1 is MNHEY and CDR2 SVGAGI. DNA of the CDR3: TGTGCCAGCAGTTACCGCGACAGGGGAGTCTCCGAGCAGTACTTC. It specifies CASSYRDRGVSEQYF.

The CDR3 here is CASSLGGARETQYF. The CDR3 DNA follows: TGCGCCAGCAGCTTGGGGGGGGCGCGCGAGACCCAGTACTTC. V and J are TRBV5-1 and TRBJ2-5; D is possibly TRBD1 or TRBD2 (6 bases each). This CDR3 contains 14 residues. Deletions cut 0 bases from V and 5 bases from J, with 11 bases between. Per the germline V gene, CDR1 is SGHRS and CDR2 is YFSETQ.

This clonotype has more than one count but fewer than ten. The chain joins TRBV9 to TRBJ1-2; D possibly corresponds to TRBD1 (6 bases). Germline values: CDR1 SGDLS, CDR2 YYNGEE. V gave up 4 bases and J gave up 2 bases, with 15 bases separating them. This CDR3 is 15 amino acids long. This CDR3 reads CASSPVGQGNYGYTF. The CDR3 DNA reads as TGTGCCAGCAGCCCCGTCGGGCAGGGGAACTATGGCTACACCTTC. Full variable domain (missing parts from reference TRBV9 and TRBJ1-2): DSGVTQTPKHLITATGQRVTLRCSPRSGDLSVYWYQQSLDQGLQFLIQYYNGEERAKGNILERFSAQQFPDLHSELNLSSLELGDSALYFCASSPVGQGNYGYTFGSGTRLTVV.

This clonotype was observed at least ten times. V gene TRBV6-1 combines with J gene TRBJ2-7; no clear D. The CDR3 spans 14 residues. Germline V gene sequence: CDR1 MNHNS, CDR2 SASEGT. V was shortened by 2 bases and J by 3 bases, with 11 bases between the two germline ends. The CDR3 DNA is TGTGCCAGCAGTGAACTGGGGTACCTCTACGAGCAGTACTTC. Translation gives CASSELGYLYEQYF.

The CDR3 loop is CASKRGQGSYEQYF. The CDR3, as DNA: TGTGCCAGCAAAAGGGGACAGGGTTCCTACGAGCAGTACTTC. This rearrangement joins TRBV7-6 to TRBJ2-7, with 9 nucleotides matching TRBD1. The CDR3 is 14 residues long. After removal of 7 bases from V and 1 base from J, the junction contained 5 bases not matched to a gene. Per germline, CDR1 SGHVS and CDR2 FNYEAQ.